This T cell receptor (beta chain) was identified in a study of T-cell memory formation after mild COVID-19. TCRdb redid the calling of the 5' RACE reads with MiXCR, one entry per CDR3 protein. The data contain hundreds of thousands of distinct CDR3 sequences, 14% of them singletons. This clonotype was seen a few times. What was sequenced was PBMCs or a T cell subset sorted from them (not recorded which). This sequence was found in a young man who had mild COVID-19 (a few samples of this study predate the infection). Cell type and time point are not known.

CDR3 in amino acids: CASSVLGGDYGYTF. Here the CDR3 DNA reads TGTGCCAGCAGCGTACTCGGGGGCGACTATGGCTACACCTTC. The gene calls are TRBV9 and TRBJ1-2, with a tentative D call TRBD1 (6 bases). CDR1 is SGDLS and CDR2 is YYNGEE in the germline V gene. The CDR3 is made up of 14 amino acids. V lost 1 base, J lost 3 bases, and 10 bases lay in between.